The present entry profiles one TCR beta chain with its context. The sample originates from a study of T-cell reconstitution after alpha-beta-depleted transplantation in children. Unique molecular identifiers tagged the TCRbeta library. A single record per CDR3 protein comes from TCRdb applying MiXCR to the PCR reads. The sample includes fewer than 450,000 distinct CDR3 sequences, 15% to 20% of them seen just once. Germline CDR1 and CDR2: SGHDT and YYEEEE. The ends lost 0 bases at V and 8 bases at J; junction bases unmatched: 0. The CDR3 sequence is 13 residues long. V usage is TRBV5-6 and J usage is TRBJ2-4; 9 bases match TRBD1. The sequence was obtained from a male patient between 2 and 9 years old who had a stem cell transplant for acute lymphoblastic leukemia, so the T cells may come from the graft donor. Sequenced material: PBMCs, mostly from graft donor cells, taken 360 days after TCRalphabeta/CD19-depleted stem cell transplant. CDR3 coding DNA: TGTGCCAGCAGCTTGGGACAGGGGGACATTCAGTACTTC. Its translation is CASSLGQGDIQYF.